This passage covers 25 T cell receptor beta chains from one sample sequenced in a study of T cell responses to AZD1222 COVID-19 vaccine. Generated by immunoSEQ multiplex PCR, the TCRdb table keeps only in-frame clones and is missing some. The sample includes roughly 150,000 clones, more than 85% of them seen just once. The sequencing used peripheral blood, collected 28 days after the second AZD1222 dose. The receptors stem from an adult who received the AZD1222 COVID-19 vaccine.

The CDR3 sequence: CASTPSEGGRETQYF. In DNA, the CDR3 is TGTGCCAGCACCCCTTCTGAGGGGGGCCGTGAGACCCAGTACTTC. The J gene is TRBJ2-5, the V gene TRBV6-5; TRBD1 or TRBD2 may be the D gene (6 bases each). V was shortened by 7 bases and J by 5 bases, with 20 bases between the two germline ends. Germline lookup yields CDR1 MNHEY and CDR2 SVGAGI. The CDR3 has 15 residues.

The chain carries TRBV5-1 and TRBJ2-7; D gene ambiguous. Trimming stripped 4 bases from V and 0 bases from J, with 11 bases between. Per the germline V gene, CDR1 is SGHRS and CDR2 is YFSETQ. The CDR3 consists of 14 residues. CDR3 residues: CASSTDASSYEQYF. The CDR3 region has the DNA TGCGCCAGCAGCACGGACGCGAGCTCCTACGAGCAGTACTTC.

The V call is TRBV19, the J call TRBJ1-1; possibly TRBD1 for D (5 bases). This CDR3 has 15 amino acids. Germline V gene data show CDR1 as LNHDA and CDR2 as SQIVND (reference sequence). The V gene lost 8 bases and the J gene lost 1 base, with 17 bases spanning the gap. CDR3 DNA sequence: TGTGCCAGTCTGGGGCCAACATTCCCGAACACTGAAGCTTTCTTT. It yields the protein CASLGPTFPNTEAFF.

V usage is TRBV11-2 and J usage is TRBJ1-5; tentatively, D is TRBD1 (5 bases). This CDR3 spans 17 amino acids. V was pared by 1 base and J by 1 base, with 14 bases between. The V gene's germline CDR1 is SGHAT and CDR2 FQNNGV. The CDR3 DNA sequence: TGTGCCAGCAGCTTAGTACAGGCCCGGGGAAGCAATCAGCCCCAGCATTTT. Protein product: CASSLVQARGSNQPQHF.

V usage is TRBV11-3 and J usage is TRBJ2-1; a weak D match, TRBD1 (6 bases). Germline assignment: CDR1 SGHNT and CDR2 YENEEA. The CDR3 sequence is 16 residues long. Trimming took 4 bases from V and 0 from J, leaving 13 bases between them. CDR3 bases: TGTGCCAGCAGCTATGGGGGCAGGGACTCCTACAATGAGCAGTTCTTC. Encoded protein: CASSYGGRDSYNEQFF. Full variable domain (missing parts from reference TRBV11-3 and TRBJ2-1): EAGVVQSPRYKIIEKKQPVAFWCNPISGHNTLYWYLQNLGQGPELLIRYENEEAVDDSQLPKDRFSAERLKGVDSTLKIQPAELGDSAVYLCASSYGGRDSYNEQFFGPGTRLTVL.

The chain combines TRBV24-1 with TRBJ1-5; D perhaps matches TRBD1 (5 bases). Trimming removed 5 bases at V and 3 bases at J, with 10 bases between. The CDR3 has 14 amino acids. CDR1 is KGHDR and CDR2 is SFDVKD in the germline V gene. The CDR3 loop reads CATSGRVDNQPQHF. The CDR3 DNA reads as TGTGCCACCAGTGGCAGGGTTGACAATCAGCCCCAGCATTTT.

CDR3 nucleotides: TGCGCCAGCAGGCTGGAGACCCAGTACTTC. Its protein product is CASRLETQYF. The rearrangement joins TRBV23-1 to TRBJ2-5; D is ambiguous. TRBV23-1 is an ORF, and what it does is uncertain. V was cut by 6 bases and J by 5 bases, with 4 bases left in between. The CDR3 is made up of 10 amino acids.

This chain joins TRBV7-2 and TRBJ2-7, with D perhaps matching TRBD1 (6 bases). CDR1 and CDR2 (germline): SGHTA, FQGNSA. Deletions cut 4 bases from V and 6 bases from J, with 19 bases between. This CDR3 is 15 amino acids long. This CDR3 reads CASSSHRAQPSEQYF. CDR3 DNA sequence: TGTGCCAGCAGCTCTCACAGGGCCCAACCATCCGAGCAGTACTTC.

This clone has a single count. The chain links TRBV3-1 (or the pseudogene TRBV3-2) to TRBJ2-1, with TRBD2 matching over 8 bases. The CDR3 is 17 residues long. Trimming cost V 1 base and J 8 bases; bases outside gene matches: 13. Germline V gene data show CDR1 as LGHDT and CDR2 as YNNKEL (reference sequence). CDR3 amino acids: CASSQVHAGGTLYEQFF. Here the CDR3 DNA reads TGTGCCAGCAGCCAAGTTCATGCGGGGGGAACGCTCTATGAGCAGTTCTTC.

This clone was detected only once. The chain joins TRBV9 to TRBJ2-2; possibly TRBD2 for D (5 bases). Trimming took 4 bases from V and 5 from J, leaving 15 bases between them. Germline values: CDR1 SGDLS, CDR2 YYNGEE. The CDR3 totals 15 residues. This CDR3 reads CASSSEGRRTGELFF. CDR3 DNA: TGTGCCAGCAGCTCCGAGGGTAGGAGGACCGGGGAGCTGTTTTTT.

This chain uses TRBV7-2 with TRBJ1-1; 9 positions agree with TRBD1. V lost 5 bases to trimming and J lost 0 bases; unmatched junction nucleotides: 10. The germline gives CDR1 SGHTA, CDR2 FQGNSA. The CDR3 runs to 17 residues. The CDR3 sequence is CASSPFRDRAMNTEAFF. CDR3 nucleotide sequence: TGTGCCAGCAGCCCCTTCAGGGACAGGGCTATGAACACTGAAGCTTTCTTT.

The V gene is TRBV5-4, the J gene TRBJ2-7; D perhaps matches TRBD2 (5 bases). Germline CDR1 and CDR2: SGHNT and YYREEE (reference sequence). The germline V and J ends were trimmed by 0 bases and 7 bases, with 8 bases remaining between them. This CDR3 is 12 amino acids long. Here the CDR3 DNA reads TGTGCCAGCAGCTTGGACCCGGGGGAGCAGTACTTC. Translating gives CASSLDPGEQYF. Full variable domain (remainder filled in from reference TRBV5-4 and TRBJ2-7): ETGVTQSPTHLIKTRGQQVTLRCSSQSGHNTVSWYQQALGQGPQFIFQYYREEENGRGNFPPRFSGLQFPNYSSELNVNALELDDSALYLCASSLDPGEQYFGPGTRLTVT.

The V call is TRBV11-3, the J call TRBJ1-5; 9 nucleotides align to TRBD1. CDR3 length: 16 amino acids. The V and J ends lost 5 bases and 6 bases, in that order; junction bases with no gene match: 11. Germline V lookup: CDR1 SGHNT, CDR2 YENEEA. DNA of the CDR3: TGTGCCAGCAGCACCCCAACAGGGGGCTTCAGTCAGCCCCAGCATTTT. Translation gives CASSTPTGGFSQPQHF.

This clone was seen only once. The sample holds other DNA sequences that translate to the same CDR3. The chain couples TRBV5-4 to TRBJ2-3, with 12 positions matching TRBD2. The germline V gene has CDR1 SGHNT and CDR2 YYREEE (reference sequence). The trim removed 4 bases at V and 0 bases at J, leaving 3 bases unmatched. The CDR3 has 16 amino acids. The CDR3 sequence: CASSPGTSGSTDTQYF. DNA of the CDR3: TGTGCCAGCAGCCCCGGGACTAGCGGGAGCACAGATACGCAGTATTTT.

The CDR3 DNA is TGCGCCAGCAGCTCCCAGGGGGGTTTCGGCACTGAAGCTTTCTTT. This gives the protein CASSSQGGFGTEAFF. The V and J genes are TRBV4-3 and TRBJ1-1; 7 nucleotides match TRBD1. V was clipped by 5 bases and J by 4 bases; unmatched bases: 10. Germline values: CDR1 LGHNA, CDR2 YSLEER. The CDR3 sequence is 15 residues long.

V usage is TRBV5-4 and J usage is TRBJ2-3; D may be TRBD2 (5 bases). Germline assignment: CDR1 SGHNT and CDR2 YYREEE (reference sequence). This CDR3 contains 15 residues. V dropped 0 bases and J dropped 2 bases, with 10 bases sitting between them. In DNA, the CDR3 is TGTGCCAGCAGCTTGGGAGGAGGAAACACAGATACGCAGTATTTT. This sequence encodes CASSLGGGNTDTQYF.

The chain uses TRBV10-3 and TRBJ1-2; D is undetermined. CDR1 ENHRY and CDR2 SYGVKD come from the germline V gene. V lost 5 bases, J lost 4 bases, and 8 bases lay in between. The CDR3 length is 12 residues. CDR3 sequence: CAISREGYGYTF. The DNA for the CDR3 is TGTGCCATCAGTCGAGAGGGCTATGGCTACACCTTC.

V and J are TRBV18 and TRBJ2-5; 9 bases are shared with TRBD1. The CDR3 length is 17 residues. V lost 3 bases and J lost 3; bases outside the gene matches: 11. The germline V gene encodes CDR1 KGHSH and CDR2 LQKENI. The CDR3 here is CASSPGTGLSLEETQYF. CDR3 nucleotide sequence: TGTGCCAGCTCACCCGGGACAGGGCTTTCGCTAGAAGAGACCCAGTACTTC.

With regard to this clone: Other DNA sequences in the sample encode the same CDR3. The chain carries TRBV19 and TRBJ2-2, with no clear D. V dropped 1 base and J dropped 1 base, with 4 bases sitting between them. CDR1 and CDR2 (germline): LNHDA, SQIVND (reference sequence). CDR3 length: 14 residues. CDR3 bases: TGTGCCAGTAGTATAGGCAAGAACACCGGGGAGCTGTTTTTT. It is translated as CASSIGKNTGELFF.

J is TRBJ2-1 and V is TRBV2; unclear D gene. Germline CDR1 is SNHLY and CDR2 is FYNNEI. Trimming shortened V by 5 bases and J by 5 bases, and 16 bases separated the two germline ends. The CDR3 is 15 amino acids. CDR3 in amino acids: CASSYTEIPNNEQFF. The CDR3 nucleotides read TGTGCCAGCAGTTATACCGAGATACCAAACAATGAGCAGTTCTTC.

The CDR3 spells CSVHEVGETQYF. CDR3 bases: TGCAGCGTCCATGAGGTGGGAGAGACCCAGTACTTC. The V gene is TRBV29-1, the J gene TRBJ2-5; D gene unclear. V lost 6 bases and J 4 bases, leaving 12 bases between the germline ends. There are 12 residues in the CDR3. Looked up from germline, CDR1 is SQVTM and CDR2 is ANQGSEA. The full variable domain, completed using reference TRBV29-1 and TRBJ2-5, is SAVISQKPSRDICQRGTSLTIQCQVDSQVTMMFWYRQQPGQSLTLIATANQGSEATYESGFVIDKFPISRPNLTFSTLTVSNMSPEDSSIYLCSVHEVGETQYFGPGTRLLVL.

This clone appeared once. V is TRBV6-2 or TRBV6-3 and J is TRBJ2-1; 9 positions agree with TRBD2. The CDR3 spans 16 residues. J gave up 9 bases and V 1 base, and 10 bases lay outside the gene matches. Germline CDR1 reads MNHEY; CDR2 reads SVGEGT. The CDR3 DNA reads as TGTGCCAGCAGTTACTATCCTAGCCCGCGGGGGGGTGAGCAGTTCTTC. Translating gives CASSYYPSPRGGEQFF.

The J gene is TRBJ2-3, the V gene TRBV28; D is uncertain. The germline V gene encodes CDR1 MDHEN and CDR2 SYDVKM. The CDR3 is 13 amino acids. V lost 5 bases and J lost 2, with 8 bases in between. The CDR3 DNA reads TGTGCCAGCAGTCAATCCAACACAGATACGCAGTATTTT. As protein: CASSQSNTDTQYF.

CDR3 amino acids: CASSGQGSGANVLTF. Written as DNA, the CDR3 is TGTGCCAGCAGCGGACAGGGGTCTGGGGCCAACGTCCTGACTTTC. V gene TRBV6-5 combines with J gene TRBJ2-6; 9 bases are a match to TRBD1. J was trimmed by 1 base and V by 6 bases; bases with no gene match: 1. The germline CDR1 and CDR2 sequences are MNHEY and SVGAGI. The CDR3 consists of 15 residues.

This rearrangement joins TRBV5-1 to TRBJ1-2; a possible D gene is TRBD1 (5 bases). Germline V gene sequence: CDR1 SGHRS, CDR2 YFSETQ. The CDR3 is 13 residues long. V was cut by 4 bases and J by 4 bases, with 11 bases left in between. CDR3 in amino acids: CASSRDSFYGYTF. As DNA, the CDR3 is TGCGCCAGCAGCCGCGACAGCTTCTATGGCTACACCTTC.